This TCR beta chain was retrieved from a study of blood T cell repertoires in COVID-19. Overall study: PBMCs, B-cell-depleted T cells, or T cells provided the cDNA or gDNA that made up the material.

Methods used by the authors: Quantification of nucleated cells was approximated via reference gene primer amplification. Assay: immunoSEQ multiplex PCR; the TCRdb copy retains only in-frame clones and omits some. That table gives V, J and clone size, and the DNA gave D and trimming. Here the sample spans 100,000 to 150,000 clones, approximately 87% being singletons. The germline V gene has CDR1 SGDLS and CDR2 YYNGEE. V trimming: 8 bases; J trimming: 6 bases; junction bases outside the gene matches: 3. The CDR3 loop spans 13 amino acids. Sequenced sample: peripheral blood. This rearrangement joins TRBV9 to TRBJ2-1, with 12 bases identical to TRBD2. The clonotype comes from a woman in her sixties with acute or convalescent COVID-19. This chain's CDR3 is CASGLAGLNEQFF. As DNA, the CDR3 is TGTGCCAGTGGACTAGCGGGGCTCAATGAGCAGTTCTTC.